This T cell receptor (beta chain) was captured by sequencing in a study of blood T cell repertoires in COVID-19. About the study: PBMCs, B-cell-depleted T cells, or T cells provided the cDNA or gDNA that made up the material.

Per the original methods: Estimated nucleated cell counts came from reference gene primer amplification. Sequencing was performed with immunoSEQ multiplex PCR; in TCRdb, only in-frame clones are kept and a portion is missing. The V and J calls and clone size come from that table; D and trimming were worked out from the DNA. The table records roughly 240,000 clones, roughly 88% of them present only once. Seattle enrolled patients during active infection and tracked them longitudinally. The source material was peripheral blood. This TCR came from a woman older than 75 with COVID-19, enrolled during active disease.

The CDR3: CASSSNQGSGNTIYF. The CDR3 coding sequence is TGTGCCAGCAGCTCGAATCAGGGTTCTGGAAACACCATATATTTT. This chain links TRBV7-2 with TRBJ1-3; D is perhaps TRBD1 (5 bases). Trimming took off 4 bases at V and 1 base at J, with 11 bases between the two ends. Per germline, CDR1 SGHTA and CDR2 FQGNSA. This CDR3 region has 15 residues.